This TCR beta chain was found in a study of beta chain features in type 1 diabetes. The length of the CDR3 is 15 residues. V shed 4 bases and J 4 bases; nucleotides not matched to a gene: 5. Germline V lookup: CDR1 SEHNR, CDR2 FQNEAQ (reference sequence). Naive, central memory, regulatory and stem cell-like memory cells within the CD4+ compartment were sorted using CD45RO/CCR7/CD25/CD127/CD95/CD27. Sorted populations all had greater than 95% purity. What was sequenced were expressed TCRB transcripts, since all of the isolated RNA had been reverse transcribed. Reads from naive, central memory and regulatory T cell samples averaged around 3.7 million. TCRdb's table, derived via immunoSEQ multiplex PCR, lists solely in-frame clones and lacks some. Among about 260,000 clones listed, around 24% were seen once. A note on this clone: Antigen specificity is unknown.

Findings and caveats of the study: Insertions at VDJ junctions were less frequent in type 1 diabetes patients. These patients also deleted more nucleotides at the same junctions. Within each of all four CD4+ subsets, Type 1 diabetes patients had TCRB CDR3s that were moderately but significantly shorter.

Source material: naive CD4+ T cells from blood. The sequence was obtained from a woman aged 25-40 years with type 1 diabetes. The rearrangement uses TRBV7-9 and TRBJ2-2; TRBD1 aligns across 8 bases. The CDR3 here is CASSWQTGGTGELFF. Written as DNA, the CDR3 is TGTGCCAGCAGCTGGCAAACAGGGGGCACCGGGGAGCTGTTTTTT.